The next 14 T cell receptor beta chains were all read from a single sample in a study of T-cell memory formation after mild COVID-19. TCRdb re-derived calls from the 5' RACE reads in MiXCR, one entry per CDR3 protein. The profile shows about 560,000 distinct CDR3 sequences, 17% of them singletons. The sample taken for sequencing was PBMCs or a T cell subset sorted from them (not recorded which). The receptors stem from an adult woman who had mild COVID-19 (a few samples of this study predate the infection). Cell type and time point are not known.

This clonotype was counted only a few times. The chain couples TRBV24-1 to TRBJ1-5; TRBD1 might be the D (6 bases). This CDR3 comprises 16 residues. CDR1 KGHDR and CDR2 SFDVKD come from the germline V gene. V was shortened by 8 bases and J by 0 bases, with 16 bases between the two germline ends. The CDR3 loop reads CATIRLRTASNQPQHF. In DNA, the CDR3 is TGTGCCACCATTCGCCTACGGACAGCTAGCAATCAGCCCCAGCATTTT.

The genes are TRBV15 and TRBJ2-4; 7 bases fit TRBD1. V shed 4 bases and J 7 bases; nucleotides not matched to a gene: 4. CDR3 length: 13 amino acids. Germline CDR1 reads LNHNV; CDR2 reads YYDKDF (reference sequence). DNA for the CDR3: TGTGCCACCAGCATCGGGACAGCTAACATTCAGTACTTC. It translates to CATSIGTANIQYF.

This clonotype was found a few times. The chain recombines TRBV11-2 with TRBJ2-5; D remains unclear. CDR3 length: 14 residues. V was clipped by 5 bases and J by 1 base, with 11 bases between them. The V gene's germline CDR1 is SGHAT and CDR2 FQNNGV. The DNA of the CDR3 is TGTGCCAGCAGCCGAGCAGGCCTCCAAGAGACCCAGTACTTC. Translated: CASSRAGLQETQYF.

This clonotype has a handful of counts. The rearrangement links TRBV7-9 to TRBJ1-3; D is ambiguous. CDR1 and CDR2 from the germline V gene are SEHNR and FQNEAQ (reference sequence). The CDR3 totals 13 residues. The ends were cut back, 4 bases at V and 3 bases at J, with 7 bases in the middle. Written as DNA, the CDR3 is TGTGCCAGCAGCTCCAGCAGTGGAAACACCATATATTTT. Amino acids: CASSSSSGNTIYF.

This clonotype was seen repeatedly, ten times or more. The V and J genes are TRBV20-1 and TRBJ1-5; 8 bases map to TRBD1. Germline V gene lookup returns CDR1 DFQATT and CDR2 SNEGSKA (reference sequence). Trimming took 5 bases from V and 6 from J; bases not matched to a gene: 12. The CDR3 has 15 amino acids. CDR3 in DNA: TGCAGTGCTTCCCTTCCGGGACAGGTTAGTCAGCCCCAGCATTTT. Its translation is CSASLPGQVSQPQHF.

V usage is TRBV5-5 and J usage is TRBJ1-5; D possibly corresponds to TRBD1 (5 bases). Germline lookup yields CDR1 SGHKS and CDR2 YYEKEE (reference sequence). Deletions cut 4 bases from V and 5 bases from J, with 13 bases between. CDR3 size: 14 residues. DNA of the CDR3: TGTGCCAGCAGCCAGGGACCTGATTATCAGCCCCAGCATTTT. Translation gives CASSQGPDYQPQHF.

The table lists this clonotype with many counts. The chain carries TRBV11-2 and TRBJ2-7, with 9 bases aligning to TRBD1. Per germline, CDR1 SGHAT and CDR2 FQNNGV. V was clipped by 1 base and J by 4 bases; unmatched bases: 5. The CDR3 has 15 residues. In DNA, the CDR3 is TGTGCCAGCAGCTTAGTTACAGGGGGCGCGTACGAGCAGTACTTC. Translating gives CASSLVTGGAYEQYF.

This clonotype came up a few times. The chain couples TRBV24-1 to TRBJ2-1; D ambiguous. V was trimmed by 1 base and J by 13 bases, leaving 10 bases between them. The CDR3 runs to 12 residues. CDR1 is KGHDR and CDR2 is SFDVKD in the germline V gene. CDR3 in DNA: TGTGCCACCAGTGATTTCGGGTTGGAACAGTTCTTC. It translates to CATSDFGLEQFF.

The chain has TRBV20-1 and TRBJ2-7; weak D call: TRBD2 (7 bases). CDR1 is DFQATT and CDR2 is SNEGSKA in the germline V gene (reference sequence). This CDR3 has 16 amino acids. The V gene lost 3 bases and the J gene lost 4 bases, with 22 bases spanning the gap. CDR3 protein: CSARGGPSGDLYEQYF. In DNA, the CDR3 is TGCAGTGCTAGGGGGGGGCCTAGCGGAGATTTATACGAGCAGTACTTC.

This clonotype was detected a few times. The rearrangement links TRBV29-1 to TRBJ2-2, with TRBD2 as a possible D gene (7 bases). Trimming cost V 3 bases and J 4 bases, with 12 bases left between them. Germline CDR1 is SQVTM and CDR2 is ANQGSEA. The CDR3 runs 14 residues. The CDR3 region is CSVDRGAGTGELFF. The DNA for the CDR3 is TGCAGCGTTGATCGGGGGGCGGGCACCGGGGAGCTGTTTTTT.

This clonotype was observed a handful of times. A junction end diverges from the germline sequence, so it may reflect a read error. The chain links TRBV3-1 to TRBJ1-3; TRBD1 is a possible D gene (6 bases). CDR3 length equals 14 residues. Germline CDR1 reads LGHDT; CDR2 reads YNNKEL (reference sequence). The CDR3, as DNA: TGTGCCAGCAGCGGAGGGACATATCCCGGCATATCGGATTTT. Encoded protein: CASSGGTYPGISDF.

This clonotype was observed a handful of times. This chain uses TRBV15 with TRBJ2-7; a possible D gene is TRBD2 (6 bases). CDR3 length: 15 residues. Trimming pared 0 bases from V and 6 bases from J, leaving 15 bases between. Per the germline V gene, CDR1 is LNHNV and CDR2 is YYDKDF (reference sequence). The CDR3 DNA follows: TGTGCCACCAGCAGAGATGGACGGCAGGGAGGCGAGCAGTACTTC. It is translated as CATSRDGRQGGEQYF.

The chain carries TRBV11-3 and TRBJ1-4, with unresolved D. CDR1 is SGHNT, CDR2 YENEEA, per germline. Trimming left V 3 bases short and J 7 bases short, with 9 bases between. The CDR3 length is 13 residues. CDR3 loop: CASSFGRLEKLFF. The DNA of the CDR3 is TGTGCCAGCAGCTTCGGACGGCTTGAAAAACTGTTTTTT.

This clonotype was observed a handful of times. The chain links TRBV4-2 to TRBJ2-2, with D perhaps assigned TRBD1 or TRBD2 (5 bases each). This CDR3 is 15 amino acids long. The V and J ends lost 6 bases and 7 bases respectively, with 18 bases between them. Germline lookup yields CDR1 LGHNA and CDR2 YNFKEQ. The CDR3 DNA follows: TGTGCCAGCAGTTCCTCCGGGACCCAAATCGGGGAGCTGTTTTTT. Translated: CASSSSGTQIGELFF.